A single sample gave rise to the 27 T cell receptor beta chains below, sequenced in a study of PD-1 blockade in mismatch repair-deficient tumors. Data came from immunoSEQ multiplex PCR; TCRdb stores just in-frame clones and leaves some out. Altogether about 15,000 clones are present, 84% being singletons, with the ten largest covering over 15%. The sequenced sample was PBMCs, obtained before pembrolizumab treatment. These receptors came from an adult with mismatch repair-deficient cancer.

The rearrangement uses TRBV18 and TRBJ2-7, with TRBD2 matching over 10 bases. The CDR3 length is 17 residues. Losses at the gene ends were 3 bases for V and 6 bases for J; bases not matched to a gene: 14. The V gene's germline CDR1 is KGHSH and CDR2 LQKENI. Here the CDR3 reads CASSPPSGSMSGGEQYF. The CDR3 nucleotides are TGTGCCAGCTCACCTCCTAGCGGGAGCATGAGCGGGGGCGAGCAGTACTTC.

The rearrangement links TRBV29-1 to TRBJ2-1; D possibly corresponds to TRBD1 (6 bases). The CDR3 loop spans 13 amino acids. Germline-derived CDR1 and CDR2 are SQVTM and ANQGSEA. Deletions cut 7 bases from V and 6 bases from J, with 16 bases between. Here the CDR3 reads CSARQVSPNEQFF. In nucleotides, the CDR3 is TGCAGCGCCCGACAGGTTAGCCCCAATGAGCAGTTCTTC.

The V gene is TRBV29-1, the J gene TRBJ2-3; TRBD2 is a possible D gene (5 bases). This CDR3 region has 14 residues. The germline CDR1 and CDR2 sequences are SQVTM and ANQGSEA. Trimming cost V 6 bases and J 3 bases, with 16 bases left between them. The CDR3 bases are TGCAGCGTGGGCCGGGAAACCTCTACAGATACGCAGTATTTT. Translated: CSVGRETSTDTQYF.

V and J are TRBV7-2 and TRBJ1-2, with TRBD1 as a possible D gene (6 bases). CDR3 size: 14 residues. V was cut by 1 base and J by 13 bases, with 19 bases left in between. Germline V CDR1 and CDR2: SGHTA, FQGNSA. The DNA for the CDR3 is TGTGCCAGCAGCTTAGAATTTTTTCGGACAGCATTCACCTTC. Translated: CASSLEFFRTAFTF. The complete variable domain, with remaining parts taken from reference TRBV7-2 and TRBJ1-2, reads GAGVSQSPSNKVTEKGKDVELRCDPISGHTALYWYRQSLGQGLEFLIYFQGNSAPDKSGLPSDRFSAERTGGSVSTLTIQRTQQEDSAVYLCASSLEFFRTAFTFGSGTRLTVV.

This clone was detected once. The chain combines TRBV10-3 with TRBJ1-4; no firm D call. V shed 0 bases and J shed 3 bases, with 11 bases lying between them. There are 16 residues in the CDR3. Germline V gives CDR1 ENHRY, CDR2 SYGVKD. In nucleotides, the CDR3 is TGTGCCATCAGTGAGTCGATGGGCAGGTCTAATGAAAAACTGTTTTTT. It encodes CAISESMGRSNEKLFF.

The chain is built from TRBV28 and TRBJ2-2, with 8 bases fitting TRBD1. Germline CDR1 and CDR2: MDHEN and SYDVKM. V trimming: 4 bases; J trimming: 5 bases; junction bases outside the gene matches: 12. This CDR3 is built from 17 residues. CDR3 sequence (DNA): TGTGCCAGCAGTTCCGTCATCCAGGGGGCCTTTACCGGGGAGCTGTTTTTT. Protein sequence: CASSSVIQGAFTGELFF.

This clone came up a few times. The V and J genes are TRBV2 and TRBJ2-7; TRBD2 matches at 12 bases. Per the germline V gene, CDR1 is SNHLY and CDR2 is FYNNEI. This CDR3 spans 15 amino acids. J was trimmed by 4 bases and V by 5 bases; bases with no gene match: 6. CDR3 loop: CASSPASGRGYEQYF. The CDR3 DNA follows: TGTGCCAGCAGTCCTGCTAGCGGGAGGGGATACGAGCAGTACTTC.

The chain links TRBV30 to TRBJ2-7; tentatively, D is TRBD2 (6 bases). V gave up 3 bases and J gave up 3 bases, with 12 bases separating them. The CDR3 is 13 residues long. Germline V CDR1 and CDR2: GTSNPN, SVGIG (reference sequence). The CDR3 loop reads CAWSPTSSYEQYF. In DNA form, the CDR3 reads TGTGCCTGGAGCCCAACTAGCAGCTACGAGCAGTACTTC.

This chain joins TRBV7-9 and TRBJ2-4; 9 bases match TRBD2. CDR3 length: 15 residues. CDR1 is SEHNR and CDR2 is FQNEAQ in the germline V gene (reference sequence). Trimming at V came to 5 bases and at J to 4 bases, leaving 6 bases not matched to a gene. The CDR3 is CASSETSGRKNIQYF. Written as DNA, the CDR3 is TGTGCCAGCAGCGAGACTAGCGGAAGAAAAAACATTCAGTACTTC. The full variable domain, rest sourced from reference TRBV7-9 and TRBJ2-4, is DTGVSQNPRHKITKRGQNVTFRCDPISEHNRLYWYRQTLGQGPEFLTYFQNEAQLEKSRLLSDRFSAERPKGSFSTLEIQRTEQGDSAMYLCASSETSGRKNIQYFGAGTRLSVL.

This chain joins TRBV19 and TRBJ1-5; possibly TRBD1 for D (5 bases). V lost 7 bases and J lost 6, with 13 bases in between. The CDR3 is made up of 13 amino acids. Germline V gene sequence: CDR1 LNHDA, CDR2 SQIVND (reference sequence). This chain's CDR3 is CASKGAGSQPQHF. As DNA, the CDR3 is TGTGCCAGTAAGGGCGCAGGGAGTCAGCCCCAGCATTTT.

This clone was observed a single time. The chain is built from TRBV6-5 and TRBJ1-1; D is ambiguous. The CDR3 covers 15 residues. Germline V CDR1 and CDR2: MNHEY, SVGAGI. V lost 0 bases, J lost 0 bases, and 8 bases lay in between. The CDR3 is CASSYSRSMNTEAFF. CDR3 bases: TGTGCCAGCAGTTACTCTCGTAGTATGAACACTGAAGCTTTCTTT.

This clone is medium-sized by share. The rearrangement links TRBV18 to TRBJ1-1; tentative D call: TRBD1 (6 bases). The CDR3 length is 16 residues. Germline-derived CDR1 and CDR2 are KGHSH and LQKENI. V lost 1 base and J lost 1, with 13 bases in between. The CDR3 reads CASSPRGRGSNTEAFF. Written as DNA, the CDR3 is TGTGCCAGCTCACCACGTGGCAGGGGTTCGAACACTGAAGCTTTCTTT.

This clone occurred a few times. Here the CDR3 DNA reads TGTGCCAGCAGTCAACGGACAGGGGGCTACGAGCAGTACTTC. Translated, it gives CASSQRTGGYEQYF. The genes are TRBV6-6 and TRBJ2-7, with 10 nucleotides matching TRBD1. The trim removed 5 bases at V and 3 bases at J, leaving 4 bases unmatched. Germline CDR1 and CDR2: MNHNY and SVGAGI (reference sequence). The CDR3 is 14 residues long.

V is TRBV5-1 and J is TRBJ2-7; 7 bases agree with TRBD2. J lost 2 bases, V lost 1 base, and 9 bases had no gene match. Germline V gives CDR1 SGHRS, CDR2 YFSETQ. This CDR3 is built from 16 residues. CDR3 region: CASSLRSTGGTYEQYF. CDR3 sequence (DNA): TGCGCCAGCAGCTTGCGGTCGACGGGAGGTACCTACGAGCAGTACTTC.

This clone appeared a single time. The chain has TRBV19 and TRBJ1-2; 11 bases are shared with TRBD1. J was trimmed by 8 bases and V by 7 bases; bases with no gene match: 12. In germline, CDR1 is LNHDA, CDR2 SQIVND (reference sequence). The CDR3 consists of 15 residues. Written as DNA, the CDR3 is TGTGCCAGTACCCCTTACGCGGACAGGGGGCAAGGCTACACCTTC. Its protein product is CASTPYADRGQGYTF.

CDR3 sequence (DNA): TGCGCCAGCAGCTTAATTTGGACTGATTCTAATGGCTCCTACGAGCAGTACTTC. It yields the protein CASSLIWTDSNGSYEQYF. V usage is TRBV5-1 and J usage is TRBJ2-7; a weak D match, TRBD2 (5 bases). CDR1 and CDR2 from the germline V gene are SGHRS and YFSETQ. V shed 2 bases and J shed 0 bases, with 21 bases lying between them. The CDR3 runs to 18 residues.

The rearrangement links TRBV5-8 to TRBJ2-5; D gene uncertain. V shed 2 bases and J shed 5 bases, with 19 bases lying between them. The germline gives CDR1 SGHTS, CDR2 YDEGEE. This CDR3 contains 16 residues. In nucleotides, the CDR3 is TGTGCCAGCAGCTTAGGCATTTCGGCACACGGGGAGACCCAGTACTTC. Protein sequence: CASSLGISAHGETQYF.

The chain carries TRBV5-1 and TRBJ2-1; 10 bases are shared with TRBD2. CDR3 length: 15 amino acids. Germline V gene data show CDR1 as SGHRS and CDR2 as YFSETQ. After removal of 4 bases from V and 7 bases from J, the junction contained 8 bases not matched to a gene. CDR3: CASSGGTSALNEQFF. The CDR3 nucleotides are TGCGCCAGCAGCGGCGGGACTAGCGCGCTAAATGAGCAGTTCTTC.

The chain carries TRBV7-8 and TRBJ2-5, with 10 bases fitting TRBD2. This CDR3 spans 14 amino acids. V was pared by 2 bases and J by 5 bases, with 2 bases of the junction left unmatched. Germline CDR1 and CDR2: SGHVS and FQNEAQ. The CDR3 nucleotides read TGTGCCAGCAGCTTACGAGCGGGGGGGGAGACCCAGTACTTC. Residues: CASSLRAGGETQYF.

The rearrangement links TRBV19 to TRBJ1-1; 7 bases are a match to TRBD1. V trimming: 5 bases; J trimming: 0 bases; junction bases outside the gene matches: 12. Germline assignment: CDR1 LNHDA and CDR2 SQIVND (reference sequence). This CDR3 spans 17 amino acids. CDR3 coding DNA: TGTGCCAGTAGTTCCCCCGGACAGGTTGGGATGAACACTGAAGCTTTCTTT. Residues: CASSSPGQVGMNTEAFF.

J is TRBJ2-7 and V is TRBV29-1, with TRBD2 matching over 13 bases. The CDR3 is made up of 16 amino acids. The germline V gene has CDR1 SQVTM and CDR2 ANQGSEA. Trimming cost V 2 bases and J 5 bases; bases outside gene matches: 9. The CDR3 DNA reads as TGCAGCGTTGAAACGGGTGGGACTAGCGGGACTCACGAGCAGTACTTC. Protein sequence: CSVETGGTSGTHEQYF.

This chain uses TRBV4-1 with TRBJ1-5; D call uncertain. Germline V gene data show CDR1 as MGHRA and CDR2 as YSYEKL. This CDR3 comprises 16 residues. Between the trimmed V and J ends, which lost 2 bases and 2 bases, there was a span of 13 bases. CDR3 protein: CASSQREVAGNQPQHF. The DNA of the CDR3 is TGCGCCAGCAGCCAAAGAGAGGTCGCTGGCAATCAGCCCCAGCATTTT.

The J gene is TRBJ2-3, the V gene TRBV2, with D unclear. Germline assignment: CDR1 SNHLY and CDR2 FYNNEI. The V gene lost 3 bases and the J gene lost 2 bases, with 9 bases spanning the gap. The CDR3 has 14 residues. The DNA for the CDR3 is TGTGCCAGCAGTGACAGCCATTACACAGATACGCAGTATTTT. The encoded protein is CASSDSHYTDTQYF.

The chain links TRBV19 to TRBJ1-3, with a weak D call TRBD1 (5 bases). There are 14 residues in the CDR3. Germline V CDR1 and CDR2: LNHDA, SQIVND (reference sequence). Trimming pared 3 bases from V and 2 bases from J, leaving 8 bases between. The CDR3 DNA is TGTGCCAGTAGTATGACAGCGACTGGAAACACCATATATTTT. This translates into CASSMTATGNTIYF.

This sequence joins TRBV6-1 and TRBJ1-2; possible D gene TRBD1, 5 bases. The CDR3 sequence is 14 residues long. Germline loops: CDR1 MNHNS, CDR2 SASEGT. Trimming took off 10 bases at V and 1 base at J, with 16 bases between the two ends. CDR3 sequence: CAIRTPAINYGYTF. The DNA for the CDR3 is TGTGCCATCCGGACACCCGCCATTAACTATGGCTACACCTTC.

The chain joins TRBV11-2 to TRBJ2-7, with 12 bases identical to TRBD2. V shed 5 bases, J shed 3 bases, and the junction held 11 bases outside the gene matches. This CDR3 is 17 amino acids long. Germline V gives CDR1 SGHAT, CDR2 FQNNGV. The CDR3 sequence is CASSQFPTSGSRYEQYF. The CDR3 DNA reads TGTGCCAGCAGCCAATTCCCGACTAGCGGGAGCCGCTACGAGCAGTACTTC.

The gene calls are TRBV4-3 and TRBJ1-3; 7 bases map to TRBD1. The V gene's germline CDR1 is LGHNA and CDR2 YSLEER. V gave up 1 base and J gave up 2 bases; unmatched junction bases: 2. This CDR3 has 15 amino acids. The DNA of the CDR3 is TGCGCCAGCAGCCAAGGACAGGGAGCTGGAAACACCATATATTTT. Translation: CASSQGQGAGNTIYF.